The 23 T cell receptor beta chains below were found in one sample sequenced in a study of blood T cell repertoires in COVID-19. Measured with immunoSEQ multiplex PCR; TCRdb has only the in-frame clones, and not every one. Of under 200,000 clones in the sample, about 90% were seen once. The sample taken for sequencing was PBMCs or T cells enriched from blood (not recorded which). Receptors were obtained from a woman aged 45-65 years who had recovered from COVID-19.

The chain has TRBV6-5 and TRBJ2-1, with 7 bases matching TRBD1. The CDR3 covers 15 residues. V was clipped by 6 bases and J by 1 base; unmatched bases: 6. Germline CDR1 reads MNHEY; CDR2 reads SVGAGI. CDR3 loop: CASSDRDPSYNEQFF. CDR3 nucleotides: TGTGCCAGCAGCGACAGGGACCCTTCCTACAATGAGCAGTTCTTC.

This chain links TRBV7-8 with TRBJ2-2; no reliable D call. V gave up 8 bases and J gave up 6 bases, with 10 bases separating them. The CDR3 consists of 12 residues. Germline V gene sequence: CDR1 SGHVS, CDR2 FQNEAQ. The CDR3 DNA reads as TGTGCCAGCGCCCCTCGGGCCGGGGAGCTGTTTTTT. Amino acids: CASAPRAGELFF. Combining the CDR3 with reference TRBV7-8 and TRBJ2-2 gives the whole variable domain GAGVSQSPRYKVAKRGQDVALRCDPISGHVSLFWYQQALGQGPEFLTYFQNEAQLDKSGLPSDRFFAERPEGSVSTLKIQRTQQEDSAVYLCASAPRAGELFFGEGSRLTVL.

The chain uses TRBV2 and TRBJ2-1; TRBD2 is a possible D gene (6 bases). Germline values: CDR1 SNHLY, CDR2 FYNNEI. V was shortened by 9 bases and J by 6 bases, with 9 bases between the two germline ends. The CDR3 is 11 amino acids. The CDR3 region is CASETSNEQFF. CDR3 DNA: TGTGCCAGTGAGACTAGCAATGAGCAGTTCTTC.

J is TRBJ2-3 and V is TRBV5-1, with TRBD1 matching over 9 bases. CDR1 and CDR2 (germline): SGHRS, YFSETQ. The CDR3 has 18 residues. V lost 0 bases and J lost 0; bases outside the gene matches: 8. CDR3 in amino acids: CASSLGDRVSASTDTQYF. The DNA of the CDR3 is TGCGCCAGCAGCTTGGGGGACAGGGTGTCCGCTAGCACAGATACGCAGTATTTT. The full variable domain, with the rest looked up from reference TRBV5-1 and TRBJ2-3, is KAGVTQTPRYLIKTRGQQVTLSCSPISGHRSVSWYQQTPGQGLQFLFEYFSETQRNKGNFPGRFSGRQFSNSRSEMNVSTLELGDSALYLCASSLGDRVSASTDTQYFGPGTRLTVL.

On this clone: An end of the junction differs from the germline gene, which may be a read error. This chain connects TRBV11-2 to TRBJ2-7, with 9 bases fitting TRBD1. Germline V gene lookup returns CDR1 SGHAT and CDR2 FQNNGV. The CDR3 runs 12 residues. The DNA of the CDR3 is TGTGCCAGCAGCCACTTAGACAGGGGGTTCAAATTC. Translated: CASSHLDRGFKF.

The CDR3, as DNA: TGCAGCGTTTCCGGGACTAGCGGGAGGACAGATACGCAGTATTTT. It encodes CSVSGTSGRTDTQYF. This sequence joins TRBV29-1 and TRBJ2-3, with TRBD2 matching over 15 bases. The CDR3 length is 15 residues. The J segment lost 3 bases and the V segment lost 5 bases, leaving 3 bases of the junction unmatched. Germline CDR1 SQVTM, CDR2 ANQGSEA.

The V and J genes are TRBV9 and TRBJ1-3, with 8 bases matching TRBD1. The V gene end was trimmed by 4 bases and the J gene end by 5 bases; junction bases not matched to a gene: 5. The CDR3 is 14 residues long. Germline loops: CDR1 SGDLS, CDR2 YYNGEE. The CDR3 reads CASSPWDRRNTIYF. For the CDR3, the DNA is TGTGCCAGCAGCCCCTGGGACAGGAGAAACACCATATATTTT.

This chain joins TRBV5-5 and TRBJ2-3, with 9 bases identical to TRBD1. The junction had 10 bases not matched to a gene; V was cut back by 3 bases and J by 5 bases. Germline V gene sequence: CDR1 SGHKS, CDR2 YYEKEE (reference sequence). The CDR3 extends over 16 amino acids. The CDR3 nucleotides are TGTGCCAGCAGCTCCGTCGGGGACAGGGATGGAGATACGCAGTATTTT. Its translation is CASSSVGDRDGDTQYF.

The V gene is TRBV2, the J gene TRBJ1-2; D perhaps matches TRBD1 (5 bases). V was trimmed by 2 bases and J by 4 bases, leaving 11 bases between them. The CDR3 runs to 14 residues. Germline V gene data show CDR1 as SNHLY and CDR2 as FYNNEI. The CDR3 sequence: CASSEKGRAYGYTF. CDR3 DNA: TGTGCCAGCAGTGAAAAGGGCAGGGCCTATGGCTACACCTTC. Full variable domain (remainder filled in from reference TRBV2 and TRBJ1-2): EPEVTQTPSHQVTQMGQEVILRCVPISNHLYFYWYRQILGQKVEFLVSFYNNEISEKSEIFDDQFSVERPDGSNFTLKIRSTKLEDSAMYFCASSEKGRAYGYTFGSGTRLTVV.

Turning to this clone: Germline and junction disagree at one end, which may indicate a read error. The chain couples TRBV27 to TRBJ1-1; TRBD1 agrees at 10 bases. CDR1 MNHEY and CDR2 SMNVEV come from the germline V gene (reference sequence). The CDR3 spans 15 residues. CDR3 protein: CASREPGQGNPEAFF. In DNA, the CDR3 is TGTGCCAGCAGAGAACCGGGACAGGGGAACCCTGAAGCTTTCTTT.

V gene TRBV7-8 combines with J gene TRBJ2-5; TRBD1 matches at 11 bases. V gave up 5 bases and J gave up 4 bases; unmatched junction bases: 9. The CDR3 has 16 residues. Germline V gene lookup returns CDR1 SGHVS and CDR2 FQNEAQ. The CDR3 spells CASSHRDRGAGETQYF. The DNA of the CDR3 is TGTGCCAGCAGCCACCGGGACAGGGGGGCTGGAGAGACCCAGTACTTC.

The rearrangement uses TRBV27 and TRBJ2-7; possibly TRBD1 for D (6 bases). Trimming took 5 bases from V and 12 from J, leaving 20 bases between them. Germline CDR1 reads MNHEY; CDR2 reads SMNVEV (reference sequence). The CDR3 extends over 13 amino acids. The CDR3 DNA reads TGTGCCAGCAGTCCCACTAGGTCAGGGGCACCGTACTTC. This encodes CASSPTRSGAPYF.

The V and J genes are TRBV3-1 (or the pseudogene TRBV3-2) and TRBJ2-1; 8 positions match TRBD2. The CDR3 covers 17 residues. V shed 0 bases, J shed 7 bases, and the junction held 11 bases outside the gene matches. Germline loops: CDR1 LGHDT, CDR2 YNNKEL (reference sequence). The CDR3 DNA sequence: TGTGCCAGCAGCCAAGATTGGTTGGCGGGAGGAGGTAATGAGCAGTTCTTC. It specifies CASSQDWLAGGGNEQFF.

This chain links TRBV27 with TRBJ2-7; the match to TRBD1 covers 7 bases. The germline gives CDR1 MNHEY, CDR2 SMNVEV (reference sequence). The trim removed 6 bases at V and 5 bases at J, leaving 16 bases unmatched. The CDR3 spans 16 residues. CDR3 in DNA: TGTGCCAGCAGAGCCTATAGGATAGACAGGGAGAACGAGCAGTACTTC. It yields the protein CASRAYRIDRENEQYF.

This clone came up once. This CDR3 is CASSAGEKLFF. The CDR3 coding sequence is TGTGCCAGCAGTGCAGGGGAAAAACTGTTTTTT. The rearrangement uses TRBV2 and TRBJ1-4; D may be TRBD1 (5 bases). V lost 4 bases and J lost 8, with 5 bases in between. The CDR3 sequence is 11 residues long. CDR1 is SNHLY and CDR2 is FYNNEI in the germline V gene.

The chain carries TRBV19 and TRBJ2-5; 11 bases are a match to TRBD2. The CDR3 loop spans 16 amino acids. CDR1 and CDR2 from the germline V gene are LNHDA and SQIVND (reference sequence). V lost 5 bases to trimming and J lost 4 bases; unmatched junction nucleotides: 9. The CDR3 coding sequence is TGTGCCAGTAGTGAGGGGGAACTAGCGGGAGCAGAGACCCAGTACTTC. Its protein is CASSEGELAGAETQYF.

In its sample, this clone was seen a few times. This chain connects TRBV3-1 (or the pseudogene TRBV3-2) to TRBJ2-7; 8 bases agree with TRBD2. The CDR3 is 18 amino acids. Germline CDR1 and CDR2: LGHDT and YNNKEL (reference sequence). J gave up 4 bases and V 1 base, and 15 bases lay outside the gene matches. The CDR3 DNA reads TGTGCCAGCAGCCAAGGGACTTCTCGCGGGAGGAGGGCATACGAGCAGTACTTC. Its protein product is CASSQGTSRGRRAYEQYF.

The rearrangement joins TRBV4-1 to TRBJ1-2; tentatively, D is TRBD1 (6 bases). The CDR3 is made up of 19 amino acids. CDR1 is MGHRA, CDR2 YSYEKL, per germline. Trimming pared 4 bases from V and 8 bases from J, leaving 32 bases between. This CDR3 is CASSPIPLLLPYREGGYTF. CDR3 nucleotide sequence: TGCGCCAGCAGCCCGATCCCACTCCTTCTCCCGTACAGGGAGGGCGGCTACACCTTC.

This chain joins TRBV6-5 and TRBJ1-5; TRBD1 matches 10 bases. The trim removed 6 bases at V and 6 bases at J, leaving 8 bases unmatched. The CDR3 runs 15 residues. From germline, CDR1 is MNHEY and CDR2 SVGAGI. The CDR3 region is CASRSGQGPGQPQHF. CDR3 bases: TGTGCCAGCAGGTCGGGACAGGGGCCGGGTCAGCCCCAGCATTTT.

This clone came up a few times. V gene TRBV5-4 combines with J gene TRBJ2-3; D not certain. The CDR3 runs 15 residues. Germline V gives CDR1 SGHNT, CDR2 YYREEE (reference sequence). Deletions cut 4 bases from V and 4 bases from J, with 16 bases between. CDR3 sequence (DNA): TGTGCCAGCAGCCCCATTGTGGCGAGCGCAGATACGCAGTATTTT. The encoded protein is CASSPIVASADTQYF.

This clone was picked up one time. The chain couples TRBV4-3 to TRBJ2-3, with TRBD2 as a possible D gene (5 bases). Deletions cut 4 bases from V and 0 bases from J, with 17 bases between. The CDR3 loop spans 17 amino acids. The germline V gene has CDR1 LGHNA and CDR2 YSLEER. CDR3 DNA: TGCGCCAGCAGCCGATCAAGTCTAGCAGCAAGCACAGATACGCAGTATTTT. This codes for CASSRSSLAASTDTQYF.

The rearrangement uses TRBV28 and TRBJ2-7; possibly TRBD2 for D (5 bases). The CDR3 is 14 amino acids. Trimming shortened V by 2 bases and J by 2 bases, and 10 bases separated the two germline ends. Per germline, CDR1 MDHEN and CDR2 SYDVKM. DNA of the CDR3: TGTGCCAGCAGTTTAAATGCGGGCCCCTACGAGCAGTACTTC. This translates into CASSLNAGPYEQYF. The variable domain in full, completed from reference TRBV28 and TRBJ2-7, reads DVKVTQSSRYLVKRTGEKVFLECVQDMDHENMFWYRQDPGLGLRLIYFSYDVKMKEKGDIPEGYSVSREKKERFSLILESASTNQTSMYLCASSLNAGPYEQYFGPGTRLTVT.

The CDR3 nucleotides read TGCGCCAGCAGCCAAGTCACTAGCGGGAGGGCATTCCAAGAGACCCAGTACTTC. Protein sequence: CASSQVTSGRAFQETQYF. This chain joins TRBV4-1 and TRBJ2-5; 13 bases match TRBD2. The V gene's germline CDR1 is MGHRA and CDR2 YSYEKL. This CDR3 region has 18 residues. The V gene end was trimmed by 1 base and the J gene end by 1 base; junction bases not matched to a gene: 6.